This T cell receptor beta chain was retrieved from a study of cytomegalovirus exposure and HLA in healthy donors. Findings and limits, study-wide: In an earlier analysis, productive rearrangement rates for most beta V segments clustered near 87% or 30%.

PCR was performed using 60 Vbeta and 13 Jbeta primers. Measured with immunoSEQ multiplex PCR; TCRdb has only the in-frame clones, and not every one. The table lists 150,000 to 200,000 clones, 55% to 80% of them singletons. Germline CDR1 LNHDA, CDR2 SQIVND (reference sequence). The V end lost 5 bases, the J end lost 7 bases, and 8 bases lay between the germline ends. This CDR3 region has 11 residues. Note on this clone: Its specificity is unknown.

The chain carries TRBV19 and TRBJ2-5; D uncertain. The receptor was isolated from a woman aged 18-29 years in good health and CMV-seropositive. The specimen sequenced was PBMCs. The CDR3 region is CASSFSRTQYF. For the CDR3, the DNA is TGTGCCAGTAGTTTCTCCCGGACCCAGTACTTC.